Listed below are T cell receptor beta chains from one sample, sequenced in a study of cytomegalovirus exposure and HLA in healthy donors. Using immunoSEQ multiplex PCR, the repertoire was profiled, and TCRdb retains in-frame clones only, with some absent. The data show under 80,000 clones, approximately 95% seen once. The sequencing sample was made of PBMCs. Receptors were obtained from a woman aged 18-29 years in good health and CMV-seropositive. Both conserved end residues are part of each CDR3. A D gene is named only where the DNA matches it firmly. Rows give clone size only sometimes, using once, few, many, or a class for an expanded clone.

cdr3_aa: CASNMGLNTEAFF
cdr3_nt: TGTGCCAGTAATATGGGGCTGAACACTGAAGCTTTCTTT
d_call: NA
j_call: TRBJ1-1
clone_size: NA
v_call: TRBV19

cdr3_aa: CASSLKGAERTAQILNTEAFF
cdr3_nt: TGTGCCAGCTCACTTAAGGGGGCTGAGAGGACGGCGCAGATCTTGAACACTGAAGCTTTCTTT
d_call: TRBD1
j_call: TRBJ1-1
clone_size: once
v_call: TRBV18

cdr3_aa: CATSRDTPAEPQHF
cdr3_nt: TGTGCCACCAGCAGAGATACCCCGGCGGAGCCCCAGCATTTT
d_call: NA
j_call: TRBJ1-5
clone_size: NA
v_call: TRBV15

cdr3_aa: CASSLDDRGRETQYF
cdr3_nt: TGTGCCAGCAGCTTAGATGACAGGGGGAGAGAGACCCAGTACTTC
d_call: TRBD1
j_call: TRBJ2-5
clone_size: NA
v_call: TRBV11-3

cdr3_aa: CASSLTGQAPYEQYF
cdr3_nt: TGTGCCAGCAGCTTAACTGGACAGGCACCTTACGAGCAGTACTTC
d_call: TRBD1
j_call: TRBJ2-7
clone_size: NA
v_call: TRBV5-8

cdr3_aa: CASSHGTSGRTYNEQFF
cdr3_nt: TGCGCCAGCAGCCACGGGACTAGCGGGCGAACCTACAATGAGCAGTTCTTC
d_call: TRBD2
j_call: TRBJ2-1
clone_size: NA
v_call: TRBV4-1

cdr3_aa: CATHSLPQGSQPLHF
cdr3_nt: TGTGCCACCCATAGCCTCCCCCAGGGGTCTCAGCCCCTCCACTTT
d_call: NA
j_call: TRBJ1-6
clone_size: NA
v_call: TRBV28

cdr3_aa: CASSVIAGGVNTGELFF
cdr3_nt: TGTGCCAGCAGCGTAATCGCGGGAGGGGTTAACACCGGGGAGCTGTTTTTT
d_call: TRBD2
j_call: TRBJ2-2
clone_size: NA
v_call: TRBV9

cdr3_aa: CATSKDFRAQYF
cdr3_nt: TGTGCCACCAGCAAGGACTTCAGAGCCCAGTACTTC
d_call: NA
j_call: TRBJ2-5
clone_size: NA
v_call: TRBV15

cdr3_aa: CASSLYRSYEQYF
cdr3_nt: TGTGCCAGCAGTTTATACCGGTCCTACGAGCAGTACTTC
d_call: NA
j_call: TRBJ2-7
clone_size: NA
v_call: TRBV27

cdr3_aa: CASSLLAGTDTQYF
cdr3_nt: TGTGCCAGCAGCTTGCTAGCGGGTACAGATACGCAGTATTTT
d_call: TRBD2
j_call: TRBJ2-3
clone_size: once
v_call: TRBV7-6

cdr3_aa: CASSLSGSSYNEQFF
cdr3_nt: TGCGCCAGCAGCTTAAGCGGGAGCTCCTACAATGAGCAGTTCTTC
d_call: TRBD2
j_call: TRBJ2-1
clone_size: NA
v_call: TRBV5-1

cdr3_aa: CASSLLAGSTYNEQFF
cdr3_nt: TGTGCCAGCAGTTTATTAGCGGGGTCAACCTACAATGAGCAGTTCTTC
d_call: TRBD2
j_call: TRBJ2-1
clone_size: NA
v_call: TRBV27

cdr3_aa: CASSLRMGGNEQFF
cdr3_nt: TGTGCCAGCAGCTTACGTATGGGGGGCAATGAGCAGTTCTTC
d_call: NA
j_call: TRBJ2-1
clone_size: NA
v_call: TRBV7-2

cdr3_aa: CASSLVSSGTLYPYEQYF
cdr3_nt: TGTGCCAGCAGCTTGGTCTCTAGCGGTACCCTATACCCCTACGAGCAGTACTTC
d_call: TRBD2
j_call: TRBJ2-7
clone_size: NA
v_call: TRBV7-2

cdr3_aa: CASRRDSTYSFNTEAFF
cdr3_nt: TGCGCCAGCAGGAGAGACAGCACCTATTCCTTTAACACTGAAGCTTTCTTT
d_call: NA
j_call: TRBJ1-1
clone_size: NA
v_call: TRBV5-1

cdr3_aa: CSAYTNTEAFF
cdr3_nt: TGCAGTGCATACACGAACACTGAAGCTTTCTTT
d_call: NA
j_call: TRBJ1-1
clone_size: NA
v_call: TRBV20-1

cdr3_aa: CASKRGGSYNEQFF
cdr3_nt: TGTGCCTCAAAGCGGGGGGGCTCCTACAATGAGCAGTTCTTC
d_call: TRBD2
j_call: TRBJ2-1
clone_size: NA
v_call: TRBV30

cdr3_aa: CASSLGQVNYGYTF
cdr3_nt: TGCGCCAGCAGCTTAGGACAGGTTAACTATGGCTACACCTTC
d_call: TRBD1
j_call: TRBJ1-2
clone_size: NA
v_call: TRBV5-1

cdr3_aa: CASSTDRVAFGNTIYF
cdr3_nt: TGTGCCAGCAGTACCGACAGGGTCGCTTTTGGAAACACCATATATTTT
d_call: TRBD1
j_call: TRBJ1-3
clone_size: NA
v_call: TRBV6-6

cdr3_aa: CASIRSLAGFNTGELFF
cdr3_nt: TGTGCCAGCATCAGATCATTAGCGGGGTTTAACACCGGGGAGCTGTTTTTT
d_call: TRBD2
j_call: TRBJ2-2
clone_size: NA
v_call: TRBV28

cdr3_aa: CASSLVGTSGPSSYNEQFF
cdr3_nt: TGTGCCAGCAGTTTAGTAGGGACTAGCGGGCCTAGCTCCTACAATGAGCAGTTCTTC
d_call: TRBD2
j_call: TRBJ2-1
clone_size: NA
v_call: TRBV28

cdr3_aa: CASRRTGPLYGYTF
cdr3_nt: TGTGCCAGCCGACGGACAGGGCCTCTCTATGGCTACACCTTC
d_call: TRBD1
j_call: TRBJ1-2
clone_size: NA
v_call: TRBV28